These 5 T cell receptor beta chains originate from one sample sequenced in a study of T cells in Graves' hyperthyroidism and ophthalmopathy. Using RNA transcripts as the source, TCR beta CDR3 regions were amplified. HTBI primers were used for first-round RT-PCR of the TCR CDR3. TCRdb redid the calling of the multiplex PCR reads with MiXCR, one entry per CDR3 protein. The sample consists of hundreds of thousands of distinct CDR3 sequences, roughly 32% of them appearing once. Sequencing input: blood. The receptors were sampled from a woman between 40 and 55 years old with Graves' hyperthyroidism.

V gene TRBV29-1 combines with J gene TRBJ1-4; a possible D gene is TRBD1 (6 bases). CDR3 length: 11 residues. The V gene lost 6 bases and the J gene lost 10 bases, with 12 bases spanning the gap. Germline loops: CDR1 SQVTM, CDR2 ANQGSEA. The CDR3: CSVPGDGKLFF. The CDR3 nucleotides are TGCAGCGTACCAGGGGATGGAAAACTGTTTTTT. The whole variable domain, filled in from reference TRBV29-1 and TRBJ1-4, reads SAVISQKPSRDICQRGTSLTIQCQVDSQVTMMFWYRQQPGQSLTLIATANQGSEATYESGFVIDKFPISRPNLTFSTLTVSNMSPEDSSIYLCSVPGDGKLFFGSGTQLSVL.

The rearrangement links TRBV19 to TRBJ2-1; D remains unclear. V lost 7 bases to trimming and J lost 3 bases, with 10 bases between them. CDR1 LNHDA and CDR2 SQIVND come from the germline V gene (reference sequence). This CDR3 has 13 amino acids. CDR3 residues: CASTHGFYNEQFF. The CDR3 DNA sequence: TGTGCCAGTACCCACGGATTCTACAATGAGCAGTTCTTC.

This clonotype came up many times. V gene TRBV19 combines with J gene TRBJ1-1; TRBD1 matches 12 bases. CDR3 size: 16 residues. The trim removed 3 bases at V and 5 bases at J, leaving 7 bases unmatched. The germline V gene has CDR1 LNHDA and CDR2 SQIVND (reference sequence). The chain's CDR3 is CASSIGDRGRRTEAFF. CDR3 bases: TGTGCCAGTAGTATTGGGGACAGGGGGCGCCGGACTGAAGCTTTCTTT.

The table lists this clonotype with many counts. The V call is TRBV19, the J call TRBJ1-2; weak D call: TRBD1 (5 bases). V was trimmed by 4 bases and J by 3 bases, leaving 15 bases between them. This CDR3 is 15 amino acids long. In germline, CDR1 is LNHDA, CDR2 SQIVND (reference sequence). CDR3 loop: CASSTSRDGDYGYTF. Written as DNA, the CDR3 is TGTGCCAGTAGTACGTCCCGGGACGGGGACTATGGCTACACCTTC. Full variable domain (missing parts from reference TRBV19 and TRBJ1-2): DGGITQSPKYLFRKEGQNVTLSCEQNLNHDAMYWYRQDPGQGLRLIYYSQIVNDFQKGDIAEGYSVSREKKESFPLTVTSAQKNPTAFYLCASSTSRDGDYGYTFGSGTRLTVV.

The J gene is TRBJ1-2, the V gene TRBV12-3 or TRBV12-4; TRBD1 is a possible D gene (6 bases). Trimming took off 2 bases at V and 7 bases at J, with 11 bases between the two ends. The CDR3 runs to 13 residues. CDR3 residues: CASSLRQGSGYTF. The CDR3 nucleotides read TGTGCCAGCAGTTTACGGCAGGGGAGTGGCTACACCTTC.